This T cell receptor beta chain was observed in a study of shared clonotypes between healthy human individuals. The study drew all its donors from Caucasian adults living in Nashville, Tennessee. Sequencing used immunoSEQ multiplex PCR; TCRdb keeps in-frame clones, though not all of them. The data hold about 2.4 million clones, with 93% observed a single time. This CDR3 region has 14 residues. Per germline, CDR1 SGDLS and CDR2 YYNGEE. The trim removed 4 bases at V and 4 bases at J, leaving 7 bases unmatched. Sequencing was done on a sample of naive CD4+ T cells from PBMCs. Subset here: CD45RA+ positively selected. This rearrangement joins TRBV9 to TRBJ1-2, with 7 bases identical to TRBD1. The sequence was obtained from a man between 18 and 35 years old in good health. Some clones in this sample may be carry-over from other donors' samples. The CDR3 DNA reads TGTGCCAGCAGCCCGCAGACAGGGATCTATGGCTACACCTTC. Its translation is CASSPQTGIYGYTF.